The source of this T cell receptor (beta chain) is a study of blood T cell repertoires in COVID-19. Across the whole study: PBMCs, B-cell-depleted T cells, or T cells were the source of the cDNA or gDNA that made up the material.

Libraries were prepared by immunoSEQ multiplex PCR; TCRdb keeps only in-frame clonotypes and omits some of them. The sample lists roughly 150,000 clones; more than 65% were seen once. There are 17 residues in the CDR3. V gave up 7 bases and J gave up 0 bases, with 22 bases separating them. In germline, CDR1 is SGHAT, CDR2 FQNNGV. The sample taken for sequencing was peripheral blood. The TCR was taken from a woman in her sixties with COVID-19, enrolled during active disease. The chain uses TRBV11-2 and TRBJ2-7; weak D call: TRBD2 (6 bases). The CDR3 here is CASTLGWGVKGSYEQYF. The CDR3 coding sequence is TGTGCCAGCACCTTGGGGTGGGGGGTAAAAGGCTCCTACGAGCAGTACTTC.